Following are 27 T cell receptor beta chains from one sample sequenced in a study of T cell responses to AZD1222 COVID-19 vaccine. The method was immunoSEQ multiplex PCR; TCRdb's version includes in-frame clones alone and lacks a portion of them. The data contain 100,000 to 150,000 clones, around 87% of them singletons. The sample consisted of peripheral blood, taken on day 0 of AZD1222 vaccination. These receptors originate from an adult in good health.

The chain recombines TRBV4-3 with TRBJ2-3; no reliable D call. Germline CDR1 is LGHNA and CDR2 is YSLEER. CDR3 length: 14 amino acids. The V end was cut by 3 bases, the J end by 4 bases, with 11 bases between. CDR3 sequence: CASSQITGSDTQYF. The DNA of the CDR3 is TGCGCCAGCAGCCAGATCACCGGCTCAGATACGCAGTATTTT.

This clone was found once. The V and J genes are TRBV3-1 (or the pseudogene TRBV3-2) and TRBJ2-1, with D maybe TRBD2 (6 bases). This CDR3 spans 14 amino acids. Germline assignment: CDR1 LGHDT and CDR2 YNNKEL (reference sequence). V was shortened by 0 bases and J by 10 bases, with 13 bases between the two germline ends. CDR3 DNA sequence: TGTGCCAGCAGCCAAGAGTATACTAGCTACGAGCAGTTCTTC. This gives the protein CASSQEYTSYEQFF.

The gene calls are TRBV27 and TRBJ2-5; no firm D call. Trimming removed 1 base at V and 3 bases at J, with 9 bases between. There are 14 residues in the CDR3. Germline CDR1 MNHEY, CDR2 SMNVEV (reference sequence). The CDR3: CASSLLNGEETQYF. CDR3 coding DNA: TGTGCCAGCAGTTTATTAAACGGAGAAGAGACCCAGTACTTC.

The V and J genes are TRBV7-9 and TRBJ2-1; tentatively, D is TRBD1 (6 bases). In germline, CDR1 is SEHNR, CDR2 FQNEAQ (reference sequence). The CDR3 extends over 13 amino acids. Trimming removed 6 bases at V and 9 bases at J, with 15 bases between. The CDR3 region has the DNA TGTGCCAGCAGAAAACAGGGATTAGGTGAGCAGTTCTTC. Its protein is CASRKQGLGEQFF.

This clone was counted once. The V call is TRBV9, the J call TRBJ2-7, with 7 nucleotides matching TRBD1. V dropped 4 bases and J dropped 5; count of bases not matched to a gene: 6. This CDR3 contains 13 residues. Germline V gives CDR1 SGDLS, CDR2 YYNGEE. CDR3 sequence (DNA): TGTGCCAGCAGCTTCCGACAGGGTCACGAGCAGTACTTC. Its protein product is CASSFRQGHEQYF.

The DNA for the CDR3 is TGTGCCAGCAGCCCAGGGGTCTACAATGAGCAGTTCTTC. Residues: CASSPGVYNEQFF. This chain connects TRBV7-9 to TRBJ2-1; tentatively, D is TRBD1 (6 bases). The V gene lost 5 bases and the J gene lost 3 bases, with 8 bases spanning the gap. This CDR3 contains 13 residues. The germline CDR1 and CDR2 sequences are SEHNR and FQNEAQ (reference sequence).

To note about this clone: This specimen includes other DNA sequences encoding the same CDR3. The chain links TRBV9 to TRBJ2-7; no clear D. The CDR3 totals 13 residues. Germline CDR1 SGDLS, CDR2 YYNGEE. V was cut by 0 bases and J by 2 bases, with 6 bases left in between. DNA for the CDR3: TGTGCCAGCAGCGTAGCTCCTGCCTACGAGCAGTACTTC. This codes for CASSVAPAYEQYF.

The rearrangement links TRBV19 to TRBJ2-2; weak D call: TRBD2 (5 bases). The CDR3 contains 14 residues. Germline-derived CDR1 and CDR2 are LNHDA and SQIVND (reference sequence). V lost 8 bases to trimming and J lost 4 bases, with 14 bases between them. CDR3 nucleotide sequence: TGTGCCAGTGCGGGTTGGTGGTTCACCGGGGAGCTGTTTTTT. This encodes CASAGWWFTGELFF.

The chain employs TRBV2 and TRBJ2-7, with 12 nucleotides matching TRBD1. Losses at the gene ends were 11 bases for V and 6 bases for J; bases not matched to a gene: 14. In germline, CDR1 is SNHLY, CDR2 FYNNEI. The CDR3 contains 15 residues. The CDR3 loop reads CALGRPGQGAFEQYF. The CDR3 nucleotides are TGTGCCTTGGGGAGGCCGGGACAGGGGGCTTTCGAGCAGTACTTC.

The chain employs TRBV5-1 and TRBJ1-2, with 9 bases that match TRBD1. This CDR3 has 15 amino acids. With 0 bases clipped from V and 4 bases from J, the junction kept 4 bases outside the gene matches. CDR1 and CDR2 from the germline V gene are SGHRS and YFSETQ. Here the CDR3 reads CASSLGLDRGYGYTF. The DNA of the CDR3 is TGCGCCAGCAGCTTGGGGTTGGACAGGGGCTATGGCTACACCTTC.

The V call is TRBV19, the J call TRBJ1-1; no reliable D call. CDR3 length: 14 amino acids. Trimming removed 7 bases from V and 2 bases from J, with 14 bases in between. CDR1 LNHDA and CDR2 SQIVND come from the germline V gene (reference sequence). CDR3 sequence: CASTLKAGNTEAFF. The DNA for the CDR3 is TGTGCCAGTACCCTCAAGGCGGGCAACACTGAAGCTTTCTTT. Variable domain in full (rest from reference TRBV19 and TRBJ1-1): DGGITQSPKYLFRKEGQNVTLSCEQNLNHDAMYWYRQDPGQGLRLIYYSQIVNDFQKGDIAEGYSVSREKKESFPLTVTSAQKNPTAFYLCASTLKAGNTEAFFGQGTRLTVV.

The chain has TRBV5-1 and TRBJ2-5, with D possibly being TRBD2 (5 bases). V lost 4 bases to trimming and J lost 4 bases, with 17 bases between them. This CDR3 is 15 amino acids long. The germline gives CDR1 SGHRS, CDR2 YFSETQ. The CDR3 region has the DNA TGCGCCAGCAGCGATACCGGGCTAGGACTAGAGACCCAGTACTTC. Protein: CASSDTGLGLETQYF. The whole variable domain, filled in from reference TRBV5-1 and TRBJ2-5, reads KAGVTQTPRYLIKTRGQQVTLSCSPISGHRSVSWYQQTPGQGLQFLFEYFSETQRNKGNFPGRFSGRQFSNSRSEMNVSTLELGDSALYLCASSDTGLGLETQYFGPGTRLLVL.

The chain carries TRBV5-4 and TRBJ2-7, with TRBD1 matching 9 bases. The CDR3 consists of 14 residues. J was trimmed by 2 bases and V by 3 bases; bases with no gene match: 3. The germline gives CDR1 SGHNT, CDR2 YYREEE (reference sequence). The DNA for the CDR3 is TGTGCCAGCAGCTACGGGACAGGGACCTACGAGCAGTACTTC. It specifies CASSYGTGTYEQYF.

The chain carries TRBV19 and TRBJ2-1; the D gene is possibly TRBD1 (6 bases). Germline assignment: CDR1 LNHDA and CDR2 SQIVND (reference sequence). With 2 bases removed from V and 6 bases from J, the gap between germline ends came to 14 bases. The CDR3 runs to 15 residues. The CDR3 sequence is CASSIRATGSNEQFF. The CDR3 bases are TGTGCCAGTAGTATAAGGGCTACAGGGTCCAATGAGCAGTTCTTC.

J is TRBJ1-2 and V is TRBV3-1 (or the pseudogene TRBV3-2); perhaps TRBD1 as D (5 bases). The V gene's germline CDR1 is LGHDT and CDR2 YNNKEL (reference sequence). This CDR3 has 14 residues. V was shortened by 4 bases and J by 8 bases, with 17 bases between the two germline ends. CDR3 protein: CASSPTAGRSGYTF. CDR3 in DNA: TGTGCCAGCAGCCCCACGGCAGGGAGGAGCGGCTACACCTTC.

The genes are TRBV5-1 and TRBJ1-1; perhaps TRBD1 as D (6 bases). CDR1 SGHRS and CDR2 YFSETQ come from the germline V gene. CDR3 length: 15 amino acids. Trimming stripped 9 bases from V and 6 bases from J, with 24 bases between. CDR3 nucleotide sequence: TGCGCCACAGACCCGCCCGGGGGGGGCAGGTCTGAAGCTTTCTTT. Its translation: CATDPPGGGRSEAFF.

V and J are TRBV4-1 and TRBJ1-2; 7 positions match TRBD1. This CDR3 is 16 amino acids long. Germline V gene lookup returns CDR1 MGHRA and CDR2 YSYEKL. Trimming at V came to 2 bases and at J to 2 bases, leaving 8 bases not matched to a gene. This CDR3 is CASSQRGRPENYGYTF. CDR3 coding DNA: TGCGCCAGCAGCCAAAGGGGGCGACCGGAGAACTATGGCTACACCTTC.

This chain connects TRBV27 to TRBJ1-2, with a possible D match to TRBD1 (6 bases). The V and J ends lost 2 bases and 8 bases respectively, with 12 bases between them. The CDR3 has 13 residues. Per germline, CDR1 MNHEY and CDR2 SMNVEV (reference sequence). DNA for the CDR3: TGTGCCAGCAGTTTACACGGACAGAAAGGCTACACCTTC. Translating it yields CASSLHGQKGYTF.

This sequence joins TRBV3-1 (or the pseudogene TRBV3-2) and TRBJ1-5; D uncertain. CDR3 size: 14 residues. The germline V and J ends were trimmed by 3 bases and 3 bases, with 9 bases remaining between them. Germline lookup yields CDR1 LGHDT and CDR2 YNNKEL (reference sequence). CDR3 in DNA: TGTGCCAGCAGCCAGGGCAGCCACAATCAGCCCCAGCATTTT. This translates into CASSQGSHNQPQHF.

This chain uses TRBV5-4 with TRBJ2-1; no clear D gene. CDR1 is SGHNT and CDR2 is YYREEE in the germline V gene (reference sequence). Trimming took 3 bases from V and 3 from J, leaving 10 bases between them. The CDR3 contains 14 residues. The DNA of the CDR3 is TGTGCCAGCAGCTCCCAGGCGCTCTACAATGAGCAGTTCTTC. Its protein is CASSSQALYNEQFF.

This clone appeared a single time. The gene calls are TRBV5-4 and TRBJ1-1; the match to TRBD1 covers 12 bases. CDR1 and CDR2 from the germline V gene are SGHNT and YYREEE (reference sequence). The CDR3 runs to 15 residues. The trim removed 2 bases at V and 3 bases at J, leaving 2 bases unmatched. Here the CDR3 DNA reads TGTGCCAGCAGCTTTGGGACAGGGGGCTACACTGAAGCTTTCTTT. Translation gives CASSFGTGGYTEAFF.

DNA of the CDR3: TGTGCCAGCAGTTACAGGGGACGATCTGGAAACACCATATATTTT. This gives the protein CASSYRGRSGNTIYF. The chain links TRBV6-5 to TRBJ1-3, with D perhaps matching TRBD1 (5 bases). The CDR3 runs to 15 residues. Germline V gene data show CDR1 as MNHEY and CDR2 as SVGAGI. The V gene lost 2 bases and the J gene lost 1 base, with 9 bases spanning the gap.

The rearrangement links TRBV3-1 (or the pseudogene TRBV3-2) to TRBJ2-3; D is ambiguous. CDR1 LGHDT and CDR2 YNNKEL come from the germline V gene (reference sequence). The CDR3 contains 13 residues. V lost 0 bases and J 5 bases, leaving 6 bases between the germline ends. The CDR3 sequence is CASSQDPGDTQYF. The CDR3 coding sequence is TGTGCCAGCAGCCAAGATCCGGGAGATACGCAGTATTTT.

This chain links TRBV4-1 with TRBJ2-7; weak D call: TRBD1 (5 bases). V lost 4 bases and J lost 1, with 11 bases in between. The CDR3 is made up of 14 amino acids. From germline, CDR1 is MGHRA and CDR2 YSYEKL. The CDR3 nucleotides read TGCGCCAGCAGCCCCCAGACAGCTTCCTACGAGCAGTACTTC. Its translation: CASSPQTASYEQYF.

The chain is built from TRBV21-1 and TRBJ2-2. TRBV21-1 is classified as a pseudogene. This CDR3 is 12 amino acids long. This CDR3 reads CATGRGPGELFF. CDR3 DNA sequence: TGTGCCACGGGAAGGGGCCCCGGGGAGCTGTTTTTT.

The chain links TRBV28 to TRBJ2-4; the match to TRBD1 covers 10 bases. The CDR3 length is 15 residues. The J segment lost 4 bases and the V segment lost 5 bases, leaving 5 bases of the junction unmatched. Germline lookup yields CDR1 MDHEN and CDR2 SYDVKM. CDR3: CASSPPGQGKNIQYF. CDR3 nucleotide sequence: TGTGCCAGCAGTCCTCCGGGACAGGGGAAAAACATTCAGTACTTC.

This chain joins TRBV27 and TRBJ1-2; D unclear. The CDR3 extends over 14 amino acids. Trimming left V 0 bases short and J 4 bases short, with 9 bases between. CDR1 and CDR2 from the germline V gene are MNHEY and SMNVEV (reference sequence). As DNA, the CDR3 is TGTGCCAGCAGTTTATCGAGGGCCCCCTATGGCTACACCTTC. Protein product: CASSLSRAPYGYTF.